The subject of this entry is one T cell receptor beta chain. What it binds is unknown. This record comes from a study of T cell responses to AZD1222 COVID-19 vaccine. Study-level results: Mostly white British, mostly female donors; authors suggested clonal diversity may be underestimated.

The assay was immunoSEQ multiplex PCR, and TCRdb's table has in-frame clones only and misses some. In the table there are 180,000 or so clones, 90% to 95% of which are singletons. There are 12 residues in the CDR3. Trimming removed 6 bases from V and 5 bases from J, with 10 bases in between. The chain uses TRBV12-3 or TRBV12-4 and TRBJ1-2, with D unclear. The source was peripheral blood, collected on day 0 of AZD1222 vaccination. This clonotype was sampled from an adult in good health. CDR3 sequence: CASSAEGYGYTF. In DNA form, the CDR3 reads TGTGCCAGCAGCGCAGAAGGATATGGCTACACCTTC.